The entry below describes one TCR beta chain. Its antigen is still unknown. Sequenced by immunoSEQ multiplex PCR; TCRdb stores in-frame clones only, minus some. The data show some 250,000 clones, with more than 75% seen just once and roughly a tenth held by the top ten. Treatment in this sample: about 20 received Ad26.COV2.S at low or high dose, single or two shots; about 5 received placebo; per-sample allocation not given. Sampling happened 63 days after the first vaccine or placebo injection. These data come from a study of Ad26.COV2.S vaccination and SARS-CoV-2 variants. Whole-study context: Once or twice, 56 days apart, Ad26.COV2.S was delivered intramuscularly.

Points from the study as a whole: Total responses of T cells may have been underestimated by the analyses of TCR breadth and depth. Non-spike TCR breadth showed similarity between vaccine and placebo recipients. There was reportedly substantial breadth in spike-specific CD8+ and CD4+ T cell responses after vaccination.

The CDR3 loop spans 16 amino acids. V was shortened by 0 bases and J by 0 bases, with 12 bases between the two germline ends. Germline V gene data show CDR1 as SEHNR and CDR2 as FQNEAQ (reference sequence). The sequencing here drew on peripheral blood, taken in a trial of Ad26.COV2.S vaccine versus placebo. The genes are TRBV7-9 and TRBJ2-7, with D perhaps matching TRBD1 or TRBD2 (5 bases each). The clonotype comes from a person aged 18-65 years who received the Ad26.COV2.S COVID-19 vaccine or a placebo. Written as DNA, the CDR3 is TGTGCCAGCAGCTTAGCGATGGCAGGGAGCTCCTACGAGCAGTACTTC. It is translated as CASSLAMAGSSYEQYF.